These T cell receptor beta chains were read from a single sample in a study of blood T cell repertoires in COVID-19. Generated by immunoSEQ multiplex PCR, the TCRdb table keeps only in-frame clones and is missing some. This table holds 150,000 to 200,000 clones, around 84% found once. The specimen was peripheral blood. These receptor sequences come from a woman aged 80 or over with acute or convalescent COVID-19. CDR3s leave out the opening cysteine and the closing phenylalanine or tryptophan.

TRBV28	TRBJ2-7	ASSLSQYEQY
TRBV13	TRBJ1-2	ASSLVGAFYGYT
TRBV19	TRBJ1-2	ASSQGYYGYT
TRBV5-1	TRBJ1-1	ASSLGHRGTEAF
TRBV7-9	TRBJ1-2	ASSKDRDGYGYT
TRBV28	TRBJ2-7	ASIGSGRYYEQY
TRBV29-1	TRBJ1-2	SVGPGTDDTDYGYT
TRBV5-1	TRBJ2-3	ASAPSLRDTQY
TRBV7-2	TRBJ2-7	ASSQETGAYEQY
TRBV10-3	TRBJ2-1	AISEGGTIPYNEQF
TRBV11-3	TRBJ2-2	ASSTGGTGELF
TRBV27	TRBJ2-6	ASTHRRLSSGANVLT
TRBV14	TRBJ2-7	ASSRGSQLSYEQY
TRBV6-2/TRBV6-3	TRBJ1-5	ASSNPMGQGIGNQPQH
TRBV19	TRBJ1-5	ASSQGNQPQH
TRBV6-5	TRBJ1-2	ASRGQGVYGYT
TRBV5-1	TRBJ1-6	ASSLGDRALH
TRBV1	TRBJ2-5	TSSQVQGTYQETQY
TRBV7-9	TRBJ2-7	ASSSHISYEQY
TRBV11-2	TRBJ1-3	ASSLPPGGNTIY
TRBV7-6	TRBJ1-4	ASSQQGARNEKLF
TRBV10-3	TRBJ2-2	AISGMTGGESELF
TRBV6-5	TRBJ2-5	ASSYLGLDQETQY
TRBV12-3/TRBV12-4	TRBJ1-2	ASSFDYGYT
TRBV21-1	TRBJ1-1	ASSSSHTTARGNTEAF
TRBV27	TRBJ1-1	ASSLRLGDTEAF
TRBV27	TRBJ2-7	ASSLGRTGISYEQY
TRBV10-3	TRBJ1-6	AIRGQGGQPLH
TRBV19	TRBJ2-2	ASSTHRNPGQGIPGELF
TRBV18	TRBJ1-2	ASSPPFGQGAPDNYGYT
TRBV18	TRBJ2-5	ASSAGRPGSGEETQY
TRBV4-2	TRBJ1-1	ASSQDSRNTEAF
TRBV28	TRBJ2-5	ASSFPGQLAVPKY
TRBV28	TRBJ1-2	ASSLRADGYT
TRBV13	TRBJ2-7	ASSDRDSYEQY
TRBV20-1	TRBJ1-2	SASAREGVYGYT
TRBV2	TRBJ1-4	ASSWGPGGEKLF
TRBV10-2	TRBJ1-1	ASSWDREAF
TRBV19	TRBJ2-1	ASQSGYNEQF
TRBV6-6	TRBJ2-1	ASSSPVVSSYNEQF
TRBV30	TRBJ1-3	AGSTGGGSGNTIY
TRBV5-4	TRBJ2-2	ASSLQGTGELF
TRBV19	TRBJ1-2	ASSRTHLGTGYGYT
TRBV19	TRBJ1-5	ASSIGPGGRQPQH
TRBV7-2	TRBJ1-2	ASSRTAGGYGYT
TRBV18	TRBJ1-6	ASSTAGDSPLH
TRBV7-7	TRBJ2-5	ASSIIGGEETQY
TRBV11-2	TRBJ2-1	ASSPLAGTYNEQF
TRBV2	TRBJ2-1	ASSAPRGGDYNEQF
TRBV3-1/TRBV3-2	TRBJ1-6	ASSQSHLDSPLH
TRBV6-5	TRBJ2-7	ASSYTGTRAEQY
TRBV28	TRBJ2-3	ASGTLAGAQGTDTQY
TRBV5-6	TRBJ1-2	ASSLRTGVANYGYT
TRBV10-3	TRBJ2-2	AISGQNTGELF